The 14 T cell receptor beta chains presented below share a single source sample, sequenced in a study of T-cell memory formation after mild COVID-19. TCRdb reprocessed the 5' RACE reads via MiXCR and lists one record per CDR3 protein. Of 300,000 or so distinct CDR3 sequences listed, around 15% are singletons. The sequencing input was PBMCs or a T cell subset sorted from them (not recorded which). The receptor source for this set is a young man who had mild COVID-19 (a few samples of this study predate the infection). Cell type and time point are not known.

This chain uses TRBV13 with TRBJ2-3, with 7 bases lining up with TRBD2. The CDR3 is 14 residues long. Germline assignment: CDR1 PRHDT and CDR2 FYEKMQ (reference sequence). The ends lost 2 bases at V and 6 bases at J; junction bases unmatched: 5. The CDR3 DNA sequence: TGTGCCAGCAGCTTACGGGGGGTAACGGATACGCAGTATTTT. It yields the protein CASSLRGVTDTQYF.

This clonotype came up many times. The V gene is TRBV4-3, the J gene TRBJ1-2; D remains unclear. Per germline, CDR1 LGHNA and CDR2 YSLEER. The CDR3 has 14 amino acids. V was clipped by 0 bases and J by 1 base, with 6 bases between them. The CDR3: CASSQEAINYGYTF. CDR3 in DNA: TGCGCCAGCAGCCAAGAAGCGATTAACTATGGCTACACCTTC.

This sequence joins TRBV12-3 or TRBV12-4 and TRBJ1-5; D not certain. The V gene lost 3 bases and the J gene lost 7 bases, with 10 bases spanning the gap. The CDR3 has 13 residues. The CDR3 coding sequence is TGTGCCAGCAGTTTGATGGCGGGACAGCCCCAGCATTTT. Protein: CASSLMAGQPQHF.

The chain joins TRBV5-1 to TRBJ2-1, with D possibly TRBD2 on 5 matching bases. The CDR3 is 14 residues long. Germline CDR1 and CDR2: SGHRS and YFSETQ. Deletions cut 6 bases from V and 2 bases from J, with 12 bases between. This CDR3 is CASKATTPYNEQFF. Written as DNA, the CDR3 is TGCGCCAGCAAGGCGACTACCCCCTACAATGAGCAGTTCTTC.

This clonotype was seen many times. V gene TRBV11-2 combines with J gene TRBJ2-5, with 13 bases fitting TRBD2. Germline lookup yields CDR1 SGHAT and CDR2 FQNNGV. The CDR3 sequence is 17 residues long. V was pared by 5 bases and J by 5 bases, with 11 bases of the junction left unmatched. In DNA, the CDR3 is TGTGCCAGCAGCCCGGGACTAGCGGGGCTCCTGGGGGAGACCCAGTACTTC. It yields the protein CASSPGLAGLLGETQYF.

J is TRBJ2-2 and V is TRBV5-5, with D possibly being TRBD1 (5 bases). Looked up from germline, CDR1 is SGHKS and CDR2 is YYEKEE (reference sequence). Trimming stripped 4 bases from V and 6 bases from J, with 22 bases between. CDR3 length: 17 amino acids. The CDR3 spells CASSPKDTDIFAGELFF. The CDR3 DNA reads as TGTGCCAGCAGCCCAAAAGACACGGACATCTTCGCCGGGGAGCTGTTTTTT. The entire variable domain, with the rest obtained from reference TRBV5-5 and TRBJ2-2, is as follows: DAGVTQSPTHLIKTRGQQVTLRCSPISGHKSVSWYQQVLGQGPQFIFQYYEKEERGRGNFPDRFSARQFPNYSSELNVNALLLGDSALYLCASSPKDTDIFAGELFFGEGSRLTVL.

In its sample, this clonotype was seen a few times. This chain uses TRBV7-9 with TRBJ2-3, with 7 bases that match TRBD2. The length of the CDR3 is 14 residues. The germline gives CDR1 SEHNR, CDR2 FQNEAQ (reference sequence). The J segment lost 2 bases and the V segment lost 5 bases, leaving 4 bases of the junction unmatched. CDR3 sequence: CASSARDYTDTQYF. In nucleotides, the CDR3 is TGTGCCAGCAGCGCCCGGGACTACACAGATACGCAGTATTTT.

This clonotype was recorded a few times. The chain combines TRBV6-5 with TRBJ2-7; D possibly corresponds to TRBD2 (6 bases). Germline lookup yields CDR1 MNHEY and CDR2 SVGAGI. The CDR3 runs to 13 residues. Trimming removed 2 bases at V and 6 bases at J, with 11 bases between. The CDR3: CASSYGPGVEQYV. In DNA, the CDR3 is TGTGCCAGCAGTTACGGACCGGGGGTCGAGCAGTACGTC.

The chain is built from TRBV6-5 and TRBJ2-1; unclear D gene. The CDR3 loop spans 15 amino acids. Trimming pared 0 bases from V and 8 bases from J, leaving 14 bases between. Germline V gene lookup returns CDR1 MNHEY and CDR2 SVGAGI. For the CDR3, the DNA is TGTGCCAGCAGTTACTCCCCCAGGACGTTCTATGAGCAGTTCTTC. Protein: CASSYSPRTFYEQFF.

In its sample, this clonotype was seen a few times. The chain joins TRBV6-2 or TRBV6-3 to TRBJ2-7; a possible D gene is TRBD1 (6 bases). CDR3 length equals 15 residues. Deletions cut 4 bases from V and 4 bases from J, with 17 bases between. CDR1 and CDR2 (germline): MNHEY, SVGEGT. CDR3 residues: CASSSIRDTGYEQYF. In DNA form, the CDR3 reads TGTGCCAGCAGTTCCATCCGGGACACCGGGTACGAGCAGTACTTC.

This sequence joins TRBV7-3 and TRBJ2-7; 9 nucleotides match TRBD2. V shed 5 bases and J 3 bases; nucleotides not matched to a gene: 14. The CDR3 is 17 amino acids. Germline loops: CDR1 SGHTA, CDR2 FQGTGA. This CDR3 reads CASSICGASGALYEQYV. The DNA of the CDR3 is TGTGCCAGCAGCATCTGCGGAGCTAGCGGGGCCCTCTACGAGCAGTACGTC.

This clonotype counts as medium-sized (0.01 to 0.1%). CDR3 sequence (DNA): TGTGCCAGCAGCTTGCCGGGACAGTTAACCTATGGCTACACCTTC. Its translation: CASSLPGQLTYGYTF. This sequence joins TRBV5-6 and TRBJ1-2; TRBD1 aligns across 7 bases. CDR3 length: 15 amino acids. The germline V gene has CDR1 SGHDT and CDR2 YYEEEE. V lost 1 base, J lost 4 bases, and 7 bases stayed unmatched.

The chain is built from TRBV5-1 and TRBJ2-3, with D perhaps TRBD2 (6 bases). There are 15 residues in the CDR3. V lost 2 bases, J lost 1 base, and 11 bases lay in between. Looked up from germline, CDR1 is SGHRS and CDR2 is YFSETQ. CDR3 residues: CASSFALAGTDTQYF. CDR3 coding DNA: TGCGCCAGCAGCTTCGCACTAGCCGGCACAGATACGCAGTATTTT.

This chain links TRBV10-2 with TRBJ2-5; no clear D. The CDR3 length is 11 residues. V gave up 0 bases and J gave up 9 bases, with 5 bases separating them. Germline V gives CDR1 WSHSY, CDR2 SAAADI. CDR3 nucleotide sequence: TGCGCCAGCAGTGAGTCAATGGCCCAGTACTTC. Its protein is CASSESMAQYF.